These 6 T cell receptor beta chains share one sample of origin, sequenced in a study of identical twins. TCRdb recomputed calls from the 5' RACE reads with MiXCR, one row per CDR3 protein. The sample consists of hundreds of thousands of distinct CDR3 sequences, approximately 6.1% of them appearing once. Sequencing input: naive T cells sorted from blood. These receptors came from a man in his late teens or twenties in good health.

This clonotype occurred a few times. The rearrangement uses TRBV20-1 and TRBJ2-7; D is unresolved. Germline-derived CDR1 and CDR2 are DFQATT and SNEGSKA (reference sequence). The CDR3 extends over 14 amino acids. This chain's CDR3 is CSPKGPEDVYEQYV. The CDR3 region has the DNA TGCAGCCCAAAGGGCCCCGAAGACGTCTACGAGCAGTACGTC.

There are a few counts of this clonotype. The chain employs TRBV4-3 and TRBJ2-2; tentatively, D is TRBD1 (6 bases). The V and J ends lost 4 bases and 5 bases respectively, with 11 bases between them. Germline CDR1 LGHNA, CDR2 YSLEER. CDR3 length equals 14 residues. CDR3 protein: CASSPDSRTGELFF. In nucleotides, the CDR3 is TGCGCCAGCAGCCCGGACAGTCGGACCGGGGAGCTGTTTTTT.

This clonotype was seen ten or more times. The chain uses TRBV5-1 and TRBJ2-1; 10 nucleotides match TRBD2. This CDR3 region has 15 residues. Unmatched junction bases numbered 3, after V lost 3 bases and J lost 3 bases. From germline, CDR1 is SGHRS and CDR2 YFSETQ. The CDR3 bases are TGCGCCAGCAGCTGGAGGACTAGCGGCTACAATGAGCAGTTCTTC. Translating it yields CASSWRTSGYNEQFF.

In its sample, this clonotype was seen many times. The chain joins TRBV7-9 to TRBJ2-1, with D perhaps TRBD1 or TRBD2 (5 bases each). There are 13 residues in the CDR3. V was shortened by 5 bases and J by 9 bases, with 14 bases between the two germline ends. The germline V gene has CDR1 SEHNR and CDR2 FQNEAQ (reference sequence). The CDR3, as DNA: TGTGCCAGCAGCCGGCAGGGAGCCGGTGAGCAGTTCTTC. Its protein product is CASSRQGAGEQFF. Full variable domain (missing parts from reference TRBV7-9 and TRBJ2-1): DTGVSQNPRHKITKRGQNVTFRCDPISEHNRLYWYRQTLGQGPEFLTYFQNEAQLEKSRLLSDRFSAERPKGSFSTLEIQRTEQGDSAMYLCASSRQGAGEQFFGPGTRLTVL.

There are many counts of this clonotype. The chain has TRBV4-3 and TRBJ2-3, with 7 bases that match TRBD1. CDR1 and CDR2 from the germline V gene are LGHNA and YSLEER. Trimming at V came to 2 bases and at J to 10 bases, leaving 9 bases not matched to a gene. This CDR3 is built from 14 residues. As DNA, the CDR3 is TGCGCCAGCAGCCAACTAGAAGGGGGCAGTGCGCAGTATTTT. Encoded protein: CASSQLEGGSAQYF.

This clonotype was recorded a few times. V gene TRBV11-2 combines with J gene TRBJ2-1; D is unclear. Germline V CDR1 and CDR2: SGHAT, FQNNGV. This CDR3 comprises 15 residues. The ends were cut back, 0 bases at V and 6 bases at J, with 12 bases in the middle. In DNA, the CDR3 is TGTGCCAGCAGCTTAGAAAAGTGGATTGGCAATGAGCAGTTCTTC. It translates to CASSLEKWIGNEQFF.